These 11 T cell receptor beta chains share one sample of origin, sequenced in a study of CD8 T cells in ankylosing spondylitis. MiXCR was run by TCRdb on the 5' RACE reads, yielding one entry per CDR3 protein. The sample contains under 300,000 distinct CDR3 sequences, about 11% of which appear only once. The material sequenced was blood, either unsorted or a sorted T cell fraction (not recorded which). These receptor sequences come from a male donor with ankylosing spondylitis or in good health (not recorded which).

This clonotype has a count of ten or more. The rearrangement links TRBV20-1 to TRBJ2-7; TRBD1 or TRBD2 may be the D gene (5 bases each). Germline CDR1 DFQATT, CDR2 SNEGSKA (reference sequence). The CDR3 extends over 13 amino acids. Between the trimmed V and J ends, which lost 5 bases and 6 bases, there was a span of 17 bases. CDR3 protein: CSASLGGGTEQYF. Written as DNA, the CDR3 is TGCAGTGCTTCCCTTGGGGGTGGGACCGAGCAGTACTTC.

V and J are TRBV7-3 and TRBJ2-1; D might be TRBD2 (6 bases). V lost 1 base and J lost 8, with 12 bases in between. CDR1 and CDR2 from the germline V gene are SGHTA and FQGTGA. The CDR3 has 14 amino acids. In DNA form, the CDR3 reads TGTGCCAGCAGCTTAAACCCCGGGAGACATGAGCAGTTCTTC. Translation gives CASSLNPGRHEQFF.

In its sample, this clonotype was seen a few times. The chain carries TRBV18 and TRBJ2-1; D uncertain. This CDR3 is 14 amino acids long. V was clipped by 2 bases and J by 5 bases, with 10 bases between them. Germline V gene sequence: CDR1 KGHSH, CDR2 LQKENI. The DNA of the CDR3 is TGTGCCAGCTCACCAAAAGACATAAACAATGAGCAGTTCTTC. It is translated as CASSPKDINNEQFF.

This clonotype appeared many times. This sequence joins TRBV5-1 and TRBJ2-3, with TRBD2 as a possible D gene (5 bases). The V gene's germline CDR1 is SGHRS and CDR2 YFSETQ. Between the trimmed V and J ends, which lost 4 bases and 1 base, there was a span of 16 bases. CDR3 length: 16 amino acids. CDR3 protein: CASSHSGPGGTDTQYF. In nucleotides, the CDR3 is TGCGCCAGCAGCCATTCTGGTCCCGGGGGCACAGATACGCAGTATTTT.

This clonotype was found many times. V gene TRBV28 combines with J gene TRBJ2-5; D is unclear. CDR3 size: 12 residues. Germline V gene lookup returns CDR1 MDHEN and CDR2 SYDVKM. V was pared by 4 bases and J by 6 bases, with 9 bases between. The CDR3 DNA sequence: TGTGCCAGCAGTTCAGGAGCGAAGACCCAGTACTTC. The encoded protein is CASSSGAKTQYF.

This clonotype was seen repeatedly, ten times or more. V is TRBV20-1 and J is TRBJ2-7; no clear D. Germline V lookup: CDR1 DFQATT, CDR2 SNEGSKA (reference sequence). This CDR3 is 13 amino acids long. Trimming shortened V by 3 bases and J by 2 bases, and 11 bases separated the two germline ends. CDR3 coding DNA: TGCAGTGCTAGGACCGGAAACGCCTACGAGCAGTACTTC. Its translation is CSARTGNAYEQYF.

This clonotype appeared many times. As DNA, the CDR3 is TGCAGTGCTAGACCTTTCGGCCGGAGCTCCTACGAGCAGTACTTC. This encodes CSARPFGRSSYEQYF. This chain joins TRBV20-1 and TRBJ2-7, with D uncertain. CDR1 DFQATT and CDR2 SNEGSKA come from the germline V gene (reference sequence). CDR3 size: 15 residues. The V end lost 2 bases, the J end lost 0 bases, and 14 bases lay between the germline ends.

This clonotype was found a few times. The chain employs TRBV29-1 and TRBJ1-5; no firm D call. The CDR3 sequence is 14 residues long. Germline CDR1 reads SQVTM; CDR2 reads ANQGSEA. The V and J ends lost 4 bases and 2 bases respectively, with 12 bases between them. The CDR3 region is CSVVEGGGNQPQHF. For the CDR3, the DNA is TGCAGCGTTGTTGAGGGAGGCGGCAATCAGCCCCAGCATTTT.

This clonotype was seen ten or more times. The chain joins TRBV5-1 to TRBJ2-1; 7 bases align to TRBD2. In germline, CDR1 is SGHRS, CDR2 YFSETQ. The CDR3 runs 14 residues. Losses at the gene ends were 7 bases for V and 4 bases for J; bases not matched to a gene: 8. The CDR3 nucleotides are TGCGCCAGCCCTGCGGGAGTATCTTACAATGAGCAGTTCTTC. It yields the protein CASPAGVSYNEQFF.

This clonotype has at least ten counts. This chain joins TRBV20-1 and TRBJ2-3, with TRBD2 identical over 8 bases. In germline, CDR1 is DFQATT, CDR2 SNEGSKA (reference sequence). This CDR3 spans 18 amino acids. J gave up 3 bases and V 0 bases, and 14 bases lay outside the gene matches. The CDR3 region has the DNA TGCAGTGCTAGAGATCGTGTGTCTAGCGGGTTTGGGACAGATACGCAGTATTTT. As protein: CSARDRVSSGFGTDTQYF.

This clonotype appeared many times. The chain employs TRBV12-3 or TRBV12-4 and TRBJ2-6; D uncertain. The CDR3 loop spans 15 amino acids. V was cut by 2 bases and J by 0 bases, with 5 bases left in between. The CDR3 region is CASSLLSSGANVLTF. The CDR3 nucleotides read TGTGCCAGCAGTTTATTAAGCTCTGGGGCCAACGTCCTGACTTTC.